The 28 T cell receptor beta chains below come from one sample, sequenced in a study of blood T cell repertoires in COVID-19. Sequencing used immunoSEQ multiplex PCR; TCRdb keeps in-frame clones, though not all of them. The sample shows about 130,000 clones, roughly two thirds of them seen only once. Sequencing input: peripheral blood. Source of these receptors: a woman in her 70s with acute or convalescent COVID-19.

This chain links TRBV7-9 with TRBJ2-3, with D unresolved. This CDR3 has 14 residues. Trimming left V 3 bases short and J 0 bases short, with 7 bases between. In germline, CDR1 is SEHNR, CDR2 FQNEAQ (reference sequence). DNA of the CDR3: TGTGCCAGCAGCTTCGAGACTAGCACAGATACGCAGTATTTT. This codes for CASSFETSTDTQYF. Combining the CDR3 with reference TRBV7-9 and TRBJ2-3 gives the whole variable domain DTGVSQNPRHKITKRGQNVTFRCDPISEHNRLYWYRQTLGQGPEFLTYFQNEAQLEKSRLLSDRFSAERPKGSFSTLEIQRTEQGDSAMYLCASSFETSTDTQYFGPGTRLTVL.

V is TRBV19 and J is TRBJ1-4, with 8 bases fitting TRBD1. There are 14 residues in the CDR3. V was pared by 4 bases and J by 8 bases, with 6 bases of the junction left unmatched. The V gene's germline CDR1 is LNHDA and CDR2 SQIVND (reference sequence). The CDR3 DNA reads TGTGCCAGTAGTAGCGACAGGGGTGGCGAAAAACTGTTTTTT. This translates into CASSSDRGGEKLFF.

This chain links TRBV28 with TRBJ2-3, with D possibly TRBD2 on 5 matching bases. CDR3 length: 13 residues. Per the germline V gene, CDR1 is MDHEN and CDR2 is SYDVKM. V lost 4 bases, J lost 5 bases, and 10 bases lay in between. In DNA form, the CDR3 reads TGTGCCAGCAGTTCCCCTCGGGAAGATACGCAGTATTTT. It encodes CASSSPREDTQYF.

This chain links TRBV4-1 with TRBJ1-1, with D uncertain. Germline V lookup: CDR1 MGHRA, CDR2 YSYEKL. The CDR3 sequence is 13 residues long. V was cut by 3 bases and J by 6 bases, with 11 bases left in between. The CDR3 DNA is TGCGCCAGCAGCCAGGCAGTATCCTCTGAAGCTTTCTTT. Encoded protein: CASSQAVSSEAFF.

The CDR3 is CASSKIGAFWMDTGELFF. In DNA, the CDR3 is TGTGCCAGTAGTAAAATAGGAGCGTTTTGGATGGACACCGGGGAGCTGTTTTTT. J is TRBJ2-2 and V is TRBV19; D not certain. Trimming took off 4 bases at V and 3 bases at J, with 21 bases between the two ends. The germline CDR1 and CDR2 sequences are LNHDA and SQIVND (reference sequence). The CDR3 is made up of 18 amino acids.

The V and J genes are TRBV6-1 and TRBJ1-2, with 7 bases lining up with TRBD1. This CDR3 has 13 amino acids. Trimming cost V 2 bases and J 5 bases; bases outside gene matches: 2. Germline loops: CDR1 MNHNS, CDR2 SASEGT. CDR3 amino acids: CASSEQGVYGYTF. CDR3 DNA: TGTGCCAGCAGTGAACAGGGGGTTTATGGCTACACCTTC.

The chain uses TRBV11-1 and TRBJ1-5; TRBD1 matches at 8 bases. CDR1 is SGHAT and CDR2 is FQDESV in the germline V gene (reference sequence). The CDR3 spans 15 residues. The V and J ends lost 1 base and 9 bases, in that order; junction bases with no gene match: 8. CDR3 nucleotides: TGTGCCAGCAGCTTAGGGACAGGGAGCTCCGGGCCCCAGCATTTT. Translated: CASSLGTGSSGPQHF.

The rearrangement uses TRBV7-8 and TRBJ2-1; 9 bases fit TRBD1. The CDR3 runs to 14 residues. Germline V CDR1 and CDR2: SGHVS, FQNEAQ. Unmatched junction bases numbered 7, after V lost 6 bases and J lost 7 bases. In DNA, the CDR3 is TGTGCCAGCAGAGTCGGGACAGGGTCGAATGAGCAGTTCTTC. Protein sequence: CASRVGTGSNEQFF.

J is TRBJ1-5 and V is TRBV5-5; the match to TRBD1 covers 7 bases. The CDR3 loop spans 15 amino acids. Germline V gene data show CDR1 as SGHKS and CDR2 as YYEKEE (reference sequence). Losses at the gene ends were 4 bases for V and 9 bases for J; bases not matched to a gene: 13. The CDR3 spells CASSIGSSGGSPQHF. In DNA, the CDR3 is TGTGCCAGCAGCATTGGGTCTTCAGGGGGTTCGCCCCAGCATTTT.

This clone was seen just once. The chain joins TRBV7-8 to TRBJ2-7; 9 positions agree with TRBD2. Per germline, CDR1 SGHVS and CDR2 FQNEAQ. The CDR3 is made up of 14 amino acids. The J segment lost 2 bases and the V segment lost 5 bases, leaving 4 bases of the junction unmatched. CDR3 bases: TGTGCCAGCAGCCTTAGCGGGGGCCCCTACGAGCAGTACTTC. This gives the protein CASSLSGGPYEQYF.

The chain joins TRBV10-3 to TRBJ2-7; 13 bases are shared with TRBD2. Germline values: CDR1 ENHRY, CDR2 SYGVKD. The CDR3 is 18 amino acids. With V trimmed by 7 bases and J by 0 bases, 12 bases remained unmatched. In nucleotides, the CDR3 is TGTGCCATCACCCCCTCGGGGACTAGCGGGATTAGCTCCTACGAGCAGTACTTC. Protein product: CAITPSGTSGISSYEQYF.

J is TRBJ2-3 and V is TRBV6-6; TRBD1 agrees at 10 bases. The CDR3 loop spans 15 amino acids. V lost 4 bases to trimming and J lost 4 bases; unmatched junction nucleotides: 5. Germline lookup yields CDR1 MNHNY and CDR2 SVGAGI (reference sequence). CDR3 protein: CASSFGQGDSDTQYF. CDR3 bases: TGTGCCAGCAGTTTTGGACAGGGGGACTCAGATACGCAGTATTTT.

The V and J genes are TRBV3-1 (or the pseudogene TRBV3-2) and TRBJ1-6; tentative D call: TRBD1 (5 bases). Per the germline V gene, CDR1 is LGHDT and CDR2 is YNNKEL (reference sequence). The CDR3 runs 15 residues. The V and J ends lost 2 bases and 6 bases respectively, with 11 bases between them. The CDR3 loop is CASSQRGQINSPLHF. Here the CDR3 DNA reads TGTGCCAGCAGCCAAAGGGGCCAGATTAATTCACCCCTCCACTTT.

The chain is built from TRBV7-2 and TRBJ2-5; TRBD2 matches at 8 bases. The length of the CDR3 is 16 residues. Germline V gives CDR1 SGHTA, CDR2 FQGNSA. V shed 4 bases and J 2 bases; nucleotides not matched to a gene: 9. Here the CDR3 reads CASSSTSGGVQETQYF. The DNA of the CDR3 is TGTGCCAGCAGCTCCACTAGCGGAGGGGTACAAGAGACCCAGTACTTC.

The V and J genes are TRBV5-5 and TRBJ2-7; TRBD1 agrees at 8 bases. This CDR3 has 15 amino acids. With V trimmed by 2 bases and J by 1 base, 5 bases remained unmatched. Germline lookup yields CDR1 SGHKS and CDR2 YYEKEE (reference sequence). The CDR3 DNA reads as TGTGCCAGCAGCTTAAGACAGGGGCTATCCTACGAGCAGTACTTC. Translating it yields CASSLRQGLSYEQYF.

This chain links TRBV28 with TRBJ1-5, with a tentative D call TRBD1 (5 bases). V shed 8 bases and J shed 0 bases, with 26 bases lying between them. Germline V gene data show CDR1 as MDHEN and CDR2 as SYDVKM. The CDR3 contains 19 residues. This chain's CDR3 is CASLTSWSVGGDSNQPQHF. CDR3 sequence (DNA): TGTGCCAGCCTAACCTCCTGGTCAGTGGGGGGAGATAGCAATCAGCCCCAGCATTTT.

This clone has a single count. The chain links TRBV6-2 or TRBV6-3 to TRBJ1-1; a weak D match, TRBD1 (6 bases). From germline, CDR1 is MNHEY and CDR2 SVGEGT. The ends were cut back, 2 bases at V and 3 bases at J, with 19 bases in the middle. The CDR3 is 17 residues long. The CDR3 DNA reads as TGTGCCAGCAGTTACAGGGGACAATCCCTCGGGGACACTGAAGCTTTCTTT. It codes for CASSYRGQSLGDTEAFF.

The chain combines TRBV13 with TRBJ2-7, with 9 bases lining up with TRBD1. The CDR3 sequence is 14 residues long. Germline V gene sequence: CDR1 PRHDT, CDR2 FYEKMQ (reference sequence). J was trimmed by 4 bases and V by 4 bases; bases with no gene match: 5. As DNA, the CDR3 is TGTGCCAGCAGCTCCGGACAGGGGTATTACGAGCAGTACTTC. The encoded protein is CASSSGQGYYEQYF. Drawing the rest from reference TRBV13 and TRBJ2-7, the complete variable domain is AAGVIQSPRHLIKEKRETATLKCYPIPRHDTVYWYQQGPGQDPQFLISFYEKMQSDKGSIPDRFSAQQFSDYHSELNMSSLELGDSALYFCASSSGQGYYEQYFGPGTRLTVT.

The V gene is TRBV2, the J gene TRBJ1-2; TRBD1 matches 7 bases. Germline V lookup: CDR1 SNHLY, CDR2 FYNNEI. Unmatched junction bases numbered 13, after V lost 5 bases and J lost 7 bases. There are 15 residues in the CDR3. CDR3 in DNA: TGTGCCAGCAGTATCGGTTCGAGAGGGGGCACTGGCTACACCTTC. Protein: CASSIGSRGGTGYTF.

The genes are TRBV27 and TRBJ1-5, with TRBD1 matching over 9 bases. CDR1 is MNHEY, CDR2 SMNVEV, per germline (reference sequence). The CDR3 extends over 15 amino acids. J gave up 3 bases and V 2 bases, and 2 bases lay outside the gene matches. The CDR3 here is CASSLTGGPNQPQHF. The CDR3 bases are TGTGCCAGCAGTTTAACAGGGGGCCCCAATCAGCCCCAGCATTTT.

The chain uses TRBV5-4 and TRBJ2-7; 7 nucleotides match TRBD2. Germline CDR1 is SGHNT and CDR2 is YYREEE (reference sequence). V was clipped by 4 bases and J by 2 bases; unmatched bases: 12. The CDR3 runs to 16 residues. The CDR3 protein is CASSLGRGRGAYEQYF. The CDR3 nucleotides read TGTGCCAGCAGCCTGGGGCGCGGGAGAGGAGCCTACGAGCAGTACTTC.

The rearrangement links TRBV3-1 (or the pseudogene TRBV3-2) to TRBJ1-1; D is unresolved. CDR3 size: 15 residues. Trimming removed 1 base at V and 4 bases at J, with 13 bases between. Germline values: CDR1 LGHDT, CDR2 YNNKEL (reference sequence). The chain's CDR3 is CASSQAGSRSTEAFF. The CDR3 nucleotides read TGTGCCAGCAGCCAAGCCGGGAGTCGGAGCACTGAAGCTTTCTTT.

The rearrangement links TRBV4-3 to TRBJ1-3, with 7 bases identical to TRBD1. Germline CDR1 reads LGHNA; CDR2 reads YSLEER. The CDR3 length is 15 residues. V lost 4 bases and J lost 0; bases outside the gene matches: 3. The CDR3 nucleotides are TGCGCCAGCAGCCGAGACAGGGCCTCTGGAAACACCATATATTTT. Its translation: CASSRDRASGNTIYF.

The chain combines TRBV25-1 with TRBJ2-2; D might be TRBD1 (6 bases). There are 15 residues in the CDR3. CDR1 and CDR2 from the germline V gene are MGHDK and SYGVNS. The V end lost 7 bases, the J end lost 5 bases, and 17 bases lay between the germline ends. CDR3 coding DNA: TGTGCCAGCACCCGAAACCCCCAGGGGACCGGGGAGCTGTTTTTT. Protein sequence: CASTRNPQGTGELFF.

The chain combines TRBV6-2 or TRBV6-3 with TRBJ2-5; 9 bases map to TRBD1. J lost 6 bases, V lost 4 bases, and 6 bases had no gene match. The CDR3 is made up of 14 amino acids. Germline CDR1 reads MNHEY; CDR2 reads SVGEGT. This CDR3 reads CASSWKDRGKTQYF. CDR3 nucleotides: TGTGCCAGCAGTTGGAAGGACAGGGGAAAGACCCAGTACTTC.

This clone was found a few times. Other DNA sequences within the sample encode an identical CDR3. V gene TRBV12-3 or TRBV12-4 combines with J gene TRBJ2-7; D unresolved. The CDR3 runs 12 residues. V dropped 3 bases and J dropped 4 bases, with 7 bases sitting between them. The CDR3 DNA sequence: TGTGCCAGCAGTTTGTCCCCTTACGAGCAGTACTTC. Protein product: CASSLSPYEQYF.

This chain connects TRBV24-1 to TRBJ2-3; TRBD2 matches 13 bases. The J segment lost 3 bases and the V segment lost 8 bases, leaving 4 bases of the junction unmatched. CDR1 KGHDR and CDR2 SFDVKD come from the germline V gene. CDR3 length: 15 residues. Written as DNA, the CDR3 is TGTGCCACCATGGGACTAGCGGGAACGACAGATACGCAGTATTTT. Amino acid sequence: CATMGLAGTTDTQYF.

V and J are TRBV19 and TRBJ1-2; TRBD1 might be the D (5 bases). V was clipped by 6 bases and J by 6 bases, with 14 bases between them. The CDR3 runs 13 residues. From germline, CDR1 is LNHDA and CDR2 SQIVND (reference sequence). The CDR3 is CASSPRGLNGYTF. The CDR3 DNA reads TGTGCCAGTAGCCCGCGGGGCCTGAATGGCTACACCTTC.